The rows below give T cell receptor beta chains drawn from one sample of a study of a mutant IDH1 vaccine in newly diagnosed glioma. Libraries were prepared by immunoSEQ multiplex PCR; TCRdb keeps only in-frame clonotypes and omits some of them. The table has about 60,000 clones, around 81% seen once; the top ten hold roughly 5.2%. These receptors have no known antigen. The sequences come from PBMCs, collected from a glioma patient whose treatment included an IDH1 peptide vaccine. All receptors derive from a man aged 40-50 years with glioma. The CDR3 runs from the conserved cysteine through the conserved F or W. Fields, in order: CDR3 DNA, CDR3 protein, V gene, D gene, J gene, clone size. The D gene is left open where the match is weak. Size values are once, few and many counts, or a class for expanded clones, and some rows have none.

cdr3_nt: TGTGCCTGGAGTCCCGGACTAGCGGGAGCCCCCGGCGCAGATACGCAGTATTTT
cdr3_aa: CAWSPGLAGAPGADTQYF
v_call: TRBV30
d_call: TRBD2
j_call: TRBJ2-3
clone_size: NA

cdr3_nt: TGTGCCAGTAGTATGGGGGCAGGTTTAGGGGTAGACAATGAGCAGTTCTTC
cdr3_aa: CASSMGAGLGVDNEQFF
v_call: TRBV19
d_call: NA
j_call: TRBJ2-1
clone_size: NA

cdr3_nt: TGTGCCAGCATCGATAACGGACAGGGCTCGGGCTACACCTTC
cdr3_aa: CASIDNGQGSGYTF
v_call: TRBV7-9
d_call: TRBD1
j_call: TRBJ1-2
clone_size: few

cdr3_nt: TGTGCCAGCAGTTGGGGTAGGGTATTAAACTACGAGCAGTACTTC
cdr3_aa: CASSWGRVLNYEQYF
v_call: TRBV27
d_call: NA
j_call: TRBJ2-7
clone_size: NA

cdr3_nt: TGCAGTGCTGGATTTACAGATACGCAGTATTTT
cdr3_aa: CSAGFTDTQYF
v_call: TRBV20-1
d_call: NA
j_call: TRBJ2-3
clone_size: NA

cdr3_nt: TGTGCCAGCAGTGAAGTACTAGCGGGGGGCCGAATAAAAGAGACCCAGTACTTC
cdr3_aa: CASSEVLAGGRIKETQYF
v_call: TRBV6-1
d_call: TRBD2
j_call: TRBJ2-5
clone_size: NA

cdr3_nt: TGTGCCAGTAGTATGCAATCGACAGGGGGTCACGAGCAGTACTTC
cdr3_aa: CASSMQSTGGHEQYF
v_call: TRBV19
d_call: TRBD1
j_call: TRBJ2-7
clone_size: few

cdr3_nt: TGCGCCAGCAGCTCACATGGACTAGCGGACACCGGGGAGCTGTTTTTT
cdr3_aa: CASSSHGLADTGELFF
v_call: TRBV5-1
d_call: TRBD2
j_call: TRBJ2-2
clone_size: NA

cdr3_nt: TGTGCCAGCAGCTCAAAACAGGGGGCCCACTTC
cdr3_aa: CASSSKQGAHF
v_call: TRBV5-6
d_call: TRBD1
j_call: TRBJ2-5
clone_size: NA

cdr3_nt: TGTGCCAGCAGTGGGGGCCGGGGCGGCCAAGAGACCCAGTACTTC
cdr3_aa: CASSGGRGGQETQYF
v_call: TRBV2
d_call: NA
j_call: TRBJ2-5
clone_size: once

cdr3_nt: TGTGCCAGCAGCTTAGCCGTTTGGGAGACCCAGTACTTC
cdr3_aa: CASSLAVWETQYF
v_call: TRBV7-2
d_call: NA
j_call: TRBJ2-5
clone_size: once

cdr3_nt: TGCGCCAGCAGCTCGGGACTAGCGGTCTACAATGAGCAGTTCTTC
cdr3_aa: CASSSGLAVYNEQFF
v_call: TRBV5-1
d_call: TRBD2
j_call: TRBJ2-1
clone_size: NA

cdr3_nt: TGTGCCAGCAAAAGGACAGGGGTCAATGAGCAGTTCTTC
cdr3_aa: CASKRTGVNEQFF
v_call: TRBV6-5
d_call: TRBD1
j_call: TRBJ2-1
clone_size: few

cdr3_nt: TGTGCCAGCAGTGAGGGGGCGGGAAGTGAAAAACTGTTTTTT
cdr3_aa: CASSEGAGSEKLFF
v_call: TRBV25-1
d_call: NA
j_call: TRBJ1-4
clone_size: NA

cdr3_nt: TGTGCCAGCAGCAAGGATATTGGGATAAATTCACCCCTCCACTTT
cdr3_aa: CASSKDIGINSPLHF
v_call: TRBV7-9
d_call: NA
j_call: TRBJ1-6
clone_size: NA

cdr3_nt: TGCGCCAGCAGCCAAGCACCCCGTACAGATACGCAGTATTTT
cdr3_aa: CASSQAPRTDTQYF
v_call: TRBV4-1
d_call: NA
j_call: TRBJ2-3
clone_size: NA

cdr3_nt: TGTGCCAGCGCCGGGGGTGACAGGGATAGTGAAAAACTGTTTTTT
cdr3_aa: CASAGGDRDSEKLFF
v_call: TRBV4-2
d_call: TRBD1
j_call: TRBJ1-4
clone_size: once

cdr3_nt: TGCGCCAGCAGCTTGGGTCCGCACGAGCAGTACTTC
cdr3_aa: CASSLGPHEQYF
v_call: TRBV5-1
d_call: NA
j_call: TRBJ2-7
clone_size: NA

cdr3_nt: TGTGCCAGCAGTGAAGCGCCTATTTACGAGCAGTACTTC
cdr3_aa: CASSEAPIYEQYF
v_call: TRBV2
d_call: NA
j_call: TRBJ2-7
clone_size: NA

cdr3_nt: TGCGCCAGCAGCCAACCAACGGGCGGCCAGCCCCAGCATTTT
cdr3_aa: CASSQPTGGQPQHF
v_call: TRBV4-1
d_call: NA
j_call: TRBJ1-5
clone_size: NA

cdr3_nt: TGCGCCAGCAGCCAGGTCGGCAGGGCGAAATTCTATGGCTACACCTTC
cdr3_aa: CASSQVGRAKFYGYTF
v_call: TRBV4-1
d_call: NA
j_call: TRBJ1-2
clone_size: NA

cdr3_nt: TGTGCCAGCAGTTTACTCGGACGGGACTGGGGCTACACCTTC
cdr3_aa: CASSLLGRDWGYTF
v_call: TRBV27
d_call: NA
j_call: TRBJ1-2
clone_size: NA

cdr3_nt: TGTGCCAGCAGCGGATCATGGGCCCATAATGAAAAACTGTTTTTT
cdr3_aa: CASSGSWAHNEKLFF
v_call: TRBV9
d_call: NA
j_call: TRBJ1-4
clone_size: few

cdr3_nt: TGTGCCAGCAGCTTAGACAGGAACAACTATGGCTACACCTTC
cdr3_aa: CASSLDRNNYGYTF
v_call: TRBV7-8
d_call: NA
j_call: TRBJ1-2
clone_size: NA

cdr3_nt: TGTGCCAGCAGCCCGGGACTTCCACGGCGAGAGACCCAGTACTTC
cdr3_aa: CASSPGLPRRETQYF
v_call: TRBV5-5
d_call: NA
j_call: TRBJ2-5
clone_size: NA

cdr3_nt: TGTGCCAGCAGACCGGACAGCCTGATCGAAGCTTTCTTT
cdr3_aa: CASRPDSLIEAFF
v_call: TRBV6-6
d_call: NA
j_call: TRBJ1-1
clone_size: NA

cdr3_nt: TGTGCCAGCAGCTTAGACGGCGGAAGAGGATCAGAGACCCAGTACTTC
cdr3_aa: CASSLDGGRGSETQYF
v_call: TRBV7-9
d_call: NA
j_call: TRBJ2-5
clone_size: NA

cdr3_nt: TGCGCCAGCAGGGAGGGAAAGGGCACAGATACGCAGTATTTT
cdr3_aa: CASREGKGTDTQYF
v_call: TRBV10-1
d_call: NA
j_call: TRBJ2-3
clone_size: NA

cdr3_nt: TGCGCCAGCAGCCAAGTGGGGGGGACAAACTACGAGCAGTACTTC
cdr3_aa: CASSQVGGTNYEQYF
v_call: TRBV4-1
d_call: NA
j_call: TRBJ2-7
clone_size: NA

cdr3_nt: TGTGCCAGTAGTATCCAGGGGGCGAGGGAGACCCAGTACTTC
cdr3_aa: CASSIQGARETQYF
v_call: TRBV19
d_call: TRBD1
j_call: TRBJ2-5
clone_size: once

cdr3_nt: TGCGCCAGCAGCTTGAGAGCGGGAGCCTACGAGCAGTACTTC
cdr3_aa: CASSLRAGAYEQYF
v_call: TRBV5-1
d_call: TRBD2
j_call: TRBJ2-7
clone_size: NA

cdr3_nt: TGTGCCAGCAGCTTGGGTGTCCAGACCTTCTATGGCTACACCTTC
cdr3_aa: CASSLGVQTFYGYTF
v_call: TRBV5-4
d_call: NA
j_call: TRBJ1-2
clone_size: NA

cdr3_nt: TGTGCCAGCAGCGTGGGCCAGGGGATCACCTACGAGCAGTACTTC
cdr3_aa: CASSVGQGITYEQYF
v_call: TRBV9
d_call: NA
j_call: TRBJ2-7
clone_size: NA

cdr3_nt: TGTGCCTGGAGTGTGCTTGATACGCAGTATTTT
cdr3_aa: CAWSVLDTQYF
v_call: TRBV30
d_call: NA
j_call: TRBJ2-3
clone_size: NA

cdr3_nt: TGTGCCAGCCTCGATCGACCCTTTGCAACTAATGAAAAACTGTTTTTT
cdr3_aa: CASLDRPFATNEKLFF
v_call: TRBV19
d_call: NA
j_call: TRBJ1-4
clone_size: NA

cdr3_nt: TGTGCCAGCAGCGGATATGGCTACACCTTC
cdr3_aa: CASSGYGYTF
v_call: TRBV5-8
d_call: NA
j_call: TRBJ1-2
clone_size: NA

cdr3_nt: TGTGCCAGCAGCTTTGGGGACAGGCCTTTCTTT
cdr3_aa: CASSFGDRPFF
v_call: TRBV11-2
d_call: TRBD1
j_call: TRBJ1-1
clone_size: few

cdr3_nt: TGTGCCAGTAGGTTTAGGAAGGGGCAGACCGGGGAGCTGTTTTTT
cdr3_aa: CASRFRKGQTGELFF
v_call: TRBV19
d_call: NA
j_call: TRBJ2-2
clone_size: NA

cdr3_nt: TGTGCCAGCAGCGGGGGGGCCCGACAGTCGAACTATGGCTACACCTTC
cdr3_aa: CASSGGARQSNYGYTF
v_call: TRBV7-2
d_call: NA
j_call: TRBJ1-2
clone_size: NA

cdr3_nt: TGTGCCTGGAGGCGGAGGGGGCCCTCTGGAAACACCATATATTTT
cdr3_aa: CAWRRRGPSGNTIYF
v_call: TRBV30
d_call: TRBD1
j_call: TRBJ1-3
clone_size: NA

cdr3_nt: TGTGCCAGCAGACAGGGGGGCTCCTACGAGCAGTACTTC
cdr3_aa: CASRQGGSYEQYF
v_call: TRBV6-5
d_call: TRBD1
j_call: TRBJ2-7
clone_size: NA

cdr3_nt: TGTGCCAGCAGCTTAGTCGGACTAGCGGGAGTAAGCGAGCAATACTTC
cdr3_aa: CASSLVGLAGVSEQYF
v_call: TRBV7-8
d_call: TRBD2
j_call: TRBJ2-7
clone_size: NA

cdr3_nt: TGTGCCAGCAGTGAGTTCAGGGAAAAGTACGAGCAGTACTTC
cdr3_aa: CASSEFREKYEQYF
v_call: TRBV2
d_call: NA
j_call: TRBJ2-7
clone_size: NA

cdr3_nt: TGCGCCAGCAGGATGACTAGCGGGAGTACGCGAACCGGGGAGCTGTTTTTT
cdr3_aa: CASRMTSGSTRTGELFF
v_call: TRBV5-1
d_call: TRBD2
j_call: TRBJ2-2
clone_size: NA

cdr3_nt: TGTGCCAGCAGCCGACCGGCAGGTACCAACACTGAAGCTTTCTTT
cdr3_aa: CASSRPAGTNTEAFF
v_call: TRBV11-2
d_call: NA
j_call: TRBJ1-1
clone_size: NA

cdr3_nt: TGTGCCAGCAGCACAGGGTTCTATGGCTACACCTTC
cdr3_aa: CASSTGFYGYTF
v_call: TRBV28
d_call: NA
j_call: TRBJ1-2
clone_size: NA

cdr3_nt: TGTGCCAGCAGTTATAGGGTTGAAAAACTGTTTTTT
cdr3_aa: CASSYRVEKLFF
v_call: TRBV6-5
d_call: NA
j_call: TRBJ1-4
clone_size: NA

cdr3_nt: TGTGCCACGCGTACGATGGGAGGCAATCAGCCCCAGCATTTT
cdr3_aa: CATRTMGGNQPQHF
v_call: TRBV19
d_call: NA
j_call: TRBJ1-5
clone_size: few

cdr3_nt: TGTGCCAGCGTTATCCCGGGAGGGGGAAGCACCGGGGAGCTGTTTTTT
cdr3_aa: CASVIPGGGSTGELFF
v_call: TRBV11-2
d_call: TRBD2
j_call: TRBJ2-2
clone_size: NA

cdr3_nt: TGTGCCAGCAGCCTCGGGACTAGCGGGAGGGCGTCAGATACGCAGTATTTT
cdr3_aa: CASSLGTSGRASDTQYF
v_call: TRBV5-4
d_call: TRBD2
j_call: TRBJ2-3
clone_size: NA

cdr3_nt: TGTGCCAGCAGCGTAGGGGGCGGGTTGGCCGGGGAGCTGTTTTTT
cdr3_aa: CASSVGGGLAGELFF
v_call: TRBV9
d_call: NA
j_call: TRBJ2-2
clone_size: NA

cdr3_nt: TGTGCCAGCAGCTTGGTCACCGGGAGACTTAACACCGGGGAGCTGTTTTTT
cdr3_aa: CASSLVTGRLNTGELFF
v_call: TRBV11-3
d_call: NA
j_call: TRBJ2-2
clone_size: NA

cdr3_nt: TGTGCCAGCAGTGAGGTGGGGGGCACCACCGGGGAGCTGTTTTTT
cdr3_aa: CASSEVGGTTGELFF
v_call: TRBV6-1
d_call: NA
j_call: TRBJ2-2
clone_size: NA

cdr3_nt: TGTGCCTGGAGTGTGGGGCATCTACAGTTCTTC
cdr3_aa: CAWSVGHLQFF
v_call: TRBV30
d_call: NA
j_call: TRBJ2-1
clone_size: NA

cdr3_nt: TGTGCCAGCTCCCACCTCCTGAAGCCCCTCCACTTT
cdr3_aa: CASSHLLKPLHF
v_call: TRBV27
d_call: NA
j_call: TRBJ1-6
clone_size: NA

cdr3_nt: TGTGCCAGCAGCTTAGGAGGGACAGGGATCGATGGCTACACCTTC
cdr3_aa: CASSLGGTGIDGYTF
v_call: TRBV7-2
d_call: TRBD1
j_call: TRBJ1-2
clone_size: few

cdr3_nt: TGTGCCAGCAGCGTCCGGGGAGATGGCTACACCTTC
cdr3_aa: CASSVRGDGYTF
v_call: TRBV9
d_call: NA
j_call: TRBJ1-2
clone_size: NA